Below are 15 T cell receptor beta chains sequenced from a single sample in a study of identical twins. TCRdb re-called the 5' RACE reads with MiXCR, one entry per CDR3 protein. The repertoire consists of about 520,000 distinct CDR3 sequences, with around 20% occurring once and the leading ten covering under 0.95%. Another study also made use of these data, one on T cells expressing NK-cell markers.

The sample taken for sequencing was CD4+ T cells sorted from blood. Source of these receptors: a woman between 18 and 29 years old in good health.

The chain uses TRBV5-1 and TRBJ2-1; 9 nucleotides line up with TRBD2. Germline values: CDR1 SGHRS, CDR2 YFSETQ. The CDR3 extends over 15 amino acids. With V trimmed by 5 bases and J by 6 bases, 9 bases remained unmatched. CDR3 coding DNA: TGCGCCAGCAGGACTGGCGGGGGGGCCGGCAATGAGCAGTTCTTC. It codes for CASRTGGGAGNEQFF.

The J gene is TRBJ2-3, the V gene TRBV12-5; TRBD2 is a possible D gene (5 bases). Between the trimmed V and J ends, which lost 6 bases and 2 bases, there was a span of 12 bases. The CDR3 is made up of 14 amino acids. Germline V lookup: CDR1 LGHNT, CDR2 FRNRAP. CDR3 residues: CASGIGVTTDTQYF. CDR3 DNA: TGTGCTAGTGGGATCGGGGTAACCACAGATACGCAGTATTTT.

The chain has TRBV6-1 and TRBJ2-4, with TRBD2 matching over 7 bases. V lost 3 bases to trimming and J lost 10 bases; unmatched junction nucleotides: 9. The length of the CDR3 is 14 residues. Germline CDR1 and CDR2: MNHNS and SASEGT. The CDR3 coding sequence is TGTGCCAGCAGTGATAGACTTGGGGGGGGTATTCAGTACTTC. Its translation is CASSDRLGGGIQYF.

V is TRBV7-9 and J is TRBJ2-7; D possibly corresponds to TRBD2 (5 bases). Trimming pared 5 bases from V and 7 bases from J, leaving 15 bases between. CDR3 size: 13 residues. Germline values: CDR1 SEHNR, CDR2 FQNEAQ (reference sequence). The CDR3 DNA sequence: TGTGCCAGCAGCCCCTCGCGGGCGACAGAGCAGTACTTC. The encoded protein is CASSPSRATEQYF.

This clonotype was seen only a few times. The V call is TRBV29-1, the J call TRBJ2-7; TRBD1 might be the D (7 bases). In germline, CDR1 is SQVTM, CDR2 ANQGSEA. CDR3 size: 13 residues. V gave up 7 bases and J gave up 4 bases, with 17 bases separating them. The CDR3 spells CSAGGGAGYEQYF. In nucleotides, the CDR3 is TGCAGCGCCGGAGGGGGCGCAGGGTACGAGCAGTACTTC.

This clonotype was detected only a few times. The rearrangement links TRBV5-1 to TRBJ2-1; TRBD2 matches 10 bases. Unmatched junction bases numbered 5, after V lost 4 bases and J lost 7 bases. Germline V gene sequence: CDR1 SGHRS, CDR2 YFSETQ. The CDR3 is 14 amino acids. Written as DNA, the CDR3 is TGCGCCAGCAGCCCTGGACTAGCGGAGAATGAGCAGTTCTTC. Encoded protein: CASSPGLAENEQFF. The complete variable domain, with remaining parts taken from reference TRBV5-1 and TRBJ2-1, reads KAGVTQTPRYLIKTRGQQVTLSCSPISGHRSVSWYQQTPGQGLQFLFEYFSETQRNKGNFPGRFSGRQFSNSRSEMNVSTLELGDSALYLCASSPGLAENEQFFGPGTRLTVL.

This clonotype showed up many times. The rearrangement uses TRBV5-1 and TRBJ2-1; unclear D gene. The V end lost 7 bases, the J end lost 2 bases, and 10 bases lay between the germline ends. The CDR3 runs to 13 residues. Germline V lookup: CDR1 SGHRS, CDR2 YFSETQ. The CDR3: CASCSAAYNEQFF. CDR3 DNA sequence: TGCGCCAGCTGTTCAGCAGCCTACAATGAGCAGTTCTTC.

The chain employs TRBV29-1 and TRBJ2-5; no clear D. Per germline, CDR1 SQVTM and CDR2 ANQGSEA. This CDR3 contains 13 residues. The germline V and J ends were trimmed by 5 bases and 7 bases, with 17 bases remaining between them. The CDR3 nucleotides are TGCAGCGTTCGCGCAGACCACCAAAGGACCCAGTACTTC. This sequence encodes CSVRADHQRTQYF.

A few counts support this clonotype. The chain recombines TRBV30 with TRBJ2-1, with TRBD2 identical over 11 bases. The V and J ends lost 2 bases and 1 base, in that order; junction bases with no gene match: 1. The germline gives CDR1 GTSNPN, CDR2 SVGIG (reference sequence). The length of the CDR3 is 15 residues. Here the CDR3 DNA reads TGTGCCTGGAGTCTAGCGGGAGGTTCCTACAATGAGCAGTTCTTC. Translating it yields CAWSLAGGSYNEQFF.

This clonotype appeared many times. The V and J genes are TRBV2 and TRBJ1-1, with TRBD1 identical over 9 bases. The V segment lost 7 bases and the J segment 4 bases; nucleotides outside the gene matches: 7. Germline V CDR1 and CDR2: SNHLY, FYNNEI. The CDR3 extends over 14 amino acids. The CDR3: CASTDRGAGTEAFF. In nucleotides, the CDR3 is TGTGCCAGCACGGACAGGGGAGCGGGCACTGAAGCTTTCTTT.

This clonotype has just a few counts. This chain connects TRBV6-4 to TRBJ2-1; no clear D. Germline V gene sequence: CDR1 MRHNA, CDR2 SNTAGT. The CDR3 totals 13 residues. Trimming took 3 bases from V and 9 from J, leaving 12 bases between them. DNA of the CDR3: TGTGCCAGCAGTGAGGAGAGCATAGGTGAGCAGTTCTTC. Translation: CASSEESIGEQFF.

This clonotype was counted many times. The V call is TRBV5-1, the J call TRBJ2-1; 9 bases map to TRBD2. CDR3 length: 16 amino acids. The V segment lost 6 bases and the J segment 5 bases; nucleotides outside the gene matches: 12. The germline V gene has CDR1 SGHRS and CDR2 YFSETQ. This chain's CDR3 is CASMLVPGLADNEQFF. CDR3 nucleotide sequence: TGCGCCAGCATGCTCGTTCCGGGACTAGCAGACAATGAGCAGTTCTTC.

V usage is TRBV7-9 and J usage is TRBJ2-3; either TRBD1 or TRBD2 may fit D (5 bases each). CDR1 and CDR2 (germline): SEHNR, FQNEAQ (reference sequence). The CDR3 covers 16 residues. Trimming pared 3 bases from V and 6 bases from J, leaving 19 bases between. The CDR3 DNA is TGTGCCAGCAGCTTGAGGGGCGACGGGGTCCGGGATACGCAGTATTTT. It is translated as CASSLRGDGVRDTQYF.

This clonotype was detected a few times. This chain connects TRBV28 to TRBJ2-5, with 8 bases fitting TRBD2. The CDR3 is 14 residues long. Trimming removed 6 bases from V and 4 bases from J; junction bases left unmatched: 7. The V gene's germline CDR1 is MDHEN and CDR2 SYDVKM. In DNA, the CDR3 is TGTGCCAGCAGACTGAGCGGGAGTGGAGAGACCCAGTACTTC. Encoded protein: CASRLSGSGETQYF.

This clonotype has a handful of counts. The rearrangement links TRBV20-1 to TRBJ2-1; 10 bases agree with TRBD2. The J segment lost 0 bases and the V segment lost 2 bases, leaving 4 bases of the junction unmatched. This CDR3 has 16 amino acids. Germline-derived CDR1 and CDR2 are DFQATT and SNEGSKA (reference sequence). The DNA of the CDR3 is TGCAGTGCTAGATCGGCTAGCGGGAGCTCCTACAATGAGCAGTTCTTC. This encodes CSARSASGSSYNEQFF.